The T cell receptor (beta chain) under discussion was sequenced for a study of blood T cells in healthy people across ages. A second PCR, run for about 6 to 12 cycles, used a sample-barcoded 5' primer plus a J-beta primer mix. TCRdb analysed the 5' RACE reads with MiXCR anew, one entry per CDR3 protein. The sample yields 800,000 to 950,000 distinct CDR3 sequences, approximately 32% seen once. Whenever a sample was processed, at least 6 million PBMCs were isolated. CDR1 SGHKS and CDR2 YYEKEE come from the germline V gene (reference sequence). Trimming cost V 3 bases and J 0 bases, with 13 bases left between them. The CDR3 length is 15 residues. The same data also contributed to another study, on T cells of mothers and their children. This second report adds: Mothers yielded over 8.5 million CDR3 reads, children 2.5 million to 3 million each.

The sequencing input was blood. The chain has TRBV5-5 and TRBJ2-7; D might be TRBD1 or TRBD2, each matching 5 bases. This TCR derives from a middle-aged woman in good health. In nucleotides, the CDR3 is TGTGCCAGCAGCTGGGACCCGACGGCCTCCTACGAGCAGTACTTC. Residues: CASSWDPTASYEQYF.